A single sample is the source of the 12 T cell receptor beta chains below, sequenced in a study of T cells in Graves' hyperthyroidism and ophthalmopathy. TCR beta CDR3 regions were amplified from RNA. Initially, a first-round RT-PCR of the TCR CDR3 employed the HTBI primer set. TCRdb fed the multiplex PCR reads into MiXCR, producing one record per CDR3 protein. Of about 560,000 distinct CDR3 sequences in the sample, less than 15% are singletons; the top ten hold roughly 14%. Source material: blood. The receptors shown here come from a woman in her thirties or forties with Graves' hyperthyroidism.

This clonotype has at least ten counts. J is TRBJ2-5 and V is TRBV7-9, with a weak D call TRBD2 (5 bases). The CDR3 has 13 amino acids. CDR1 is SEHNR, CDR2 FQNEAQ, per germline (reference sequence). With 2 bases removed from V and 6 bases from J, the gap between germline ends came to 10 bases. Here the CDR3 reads CASSLLREQTQYF. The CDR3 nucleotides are TGTGCCAGCAGCTTACTCCGGGAACAGACCCAGTACTTC.

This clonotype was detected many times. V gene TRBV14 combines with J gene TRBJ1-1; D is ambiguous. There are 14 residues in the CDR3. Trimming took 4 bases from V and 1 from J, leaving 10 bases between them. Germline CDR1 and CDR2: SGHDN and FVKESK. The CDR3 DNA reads TGTGCCAGCAGCCCGAACTCGAGGAACACTGAAGCTTTCTTT. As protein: CASSPNSRNTEAFF.

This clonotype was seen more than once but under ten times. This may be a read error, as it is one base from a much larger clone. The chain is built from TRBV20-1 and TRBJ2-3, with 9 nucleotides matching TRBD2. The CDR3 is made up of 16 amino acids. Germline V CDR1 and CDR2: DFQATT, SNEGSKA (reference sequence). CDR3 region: CSAHVVLAGYTGTQYF. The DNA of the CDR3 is TGCAGTGCACACGTCGTGCTAGCGGGGTACACAGGTACGCAGTATTTT.

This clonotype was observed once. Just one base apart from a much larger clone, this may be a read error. As DNA, the CDR3 is TGTGCCAGCAGCTTTAGCGGGAGTGGCACAGATACGCAGTATTTT. This sequence encodes CASSFSGSGTDTQYF. The chain uses TRBV7-9 and TRBJ2-3; 9 bases are shared with TRBD2. The CDR3 spans 15 residues. Trimming at V came to 3 bases and at J to 1 base, leaving 2 bases not matched to a gene. CDR1 and CDR2 (germline): SEHNR, FQNEAQ (reference sequence).

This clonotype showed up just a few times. CDR3 coding DNA: TGTGCCAGCCAAAAGGTCGGGGGTTCGTCCTACGAGCAGTACTTC. This codes for CASQKVGGSSYEQYF. The gene calls are TRBV12-3 or TRBV12-4 and TRBJ2-7; D is perhaps TRBD2 (6 bases). This CDR3 is 15 amino acids long. Trimming stripped 8 bases from V and 1 base from J, with 18 bases between.

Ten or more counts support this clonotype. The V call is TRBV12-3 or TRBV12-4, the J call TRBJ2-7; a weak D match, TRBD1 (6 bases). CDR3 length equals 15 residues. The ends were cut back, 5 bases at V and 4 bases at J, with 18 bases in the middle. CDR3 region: CASSHGQITYYEQYF. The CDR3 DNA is TGTGCCAGCAGTCACGGACAGATTACATATTACGAGCAGTACTTC.

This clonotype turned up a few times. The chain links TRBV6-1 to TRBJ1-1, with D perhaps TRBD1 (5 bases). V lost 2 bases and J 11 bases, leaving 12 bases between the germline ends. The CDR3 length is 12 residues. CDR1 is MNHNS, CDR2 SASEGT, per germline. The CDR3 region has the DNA TGTGCCAGCAGTGAATGGGGGAAGGGGGCTTTCTTT. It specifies CASSEWGKGAFF.

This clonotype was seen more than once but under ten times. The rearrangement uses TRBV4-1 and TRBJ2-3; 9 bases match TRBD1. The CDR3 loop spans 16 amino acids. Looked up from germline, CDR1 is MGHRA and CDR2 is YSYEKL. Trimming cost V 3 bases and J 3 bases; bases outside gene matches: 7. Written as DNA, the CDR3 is TGCGCCAGCAGCCACCCGAGACAGGGGGAAACAGATACGCAGTATTTT. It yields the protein CASSHPRQGETDTQYF.

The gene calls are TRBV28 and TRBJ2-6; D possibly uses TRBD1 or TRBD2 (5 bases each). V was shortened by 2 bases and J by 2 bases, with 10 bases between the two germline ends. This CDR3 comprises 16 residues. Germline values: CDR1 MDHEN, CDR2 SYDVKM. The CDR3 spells CASSLTGTPGANVLTF. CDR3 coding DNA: TGTGCCAGCAGTTTAACCGGGACGCCTGGGGCCAACGTCCTGACTTTC.

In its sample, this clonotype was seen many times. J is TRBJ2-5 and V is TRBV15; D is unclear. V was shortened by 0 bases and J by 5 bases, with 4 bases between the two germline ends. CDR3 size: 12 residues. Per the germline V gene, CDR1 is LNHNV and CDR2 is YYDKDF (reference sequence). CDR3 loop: CATSRDVETQYF. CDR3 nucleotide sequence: TGTGCCACCAGCAGAGATGTGGAGACCCAGTACTTC.

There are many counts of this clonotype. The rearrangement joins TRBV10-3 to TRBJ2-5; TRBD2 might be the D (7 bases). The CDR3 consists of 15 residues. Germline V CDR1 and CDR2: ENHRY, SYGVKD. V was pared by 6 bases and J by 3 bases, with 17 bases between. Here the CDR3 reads CAIRSAGAREETQYF. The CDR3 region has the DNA TGTGCCATCAGGTCCGCGGGGGCCCGAGAAGAGACCCAGTACTTC.

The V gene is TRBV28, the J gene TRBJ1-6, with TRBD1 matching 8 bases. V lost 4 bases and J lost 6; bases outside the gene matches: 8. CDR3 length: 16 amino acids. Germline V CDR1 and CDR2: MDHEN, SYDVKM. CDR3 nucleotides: TGTGCCAGCAGTTCAGGACAGGGAAGTCCTAATTCACCCCTCCACTTT. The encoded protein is CASSSGQGSPNSPLHF.